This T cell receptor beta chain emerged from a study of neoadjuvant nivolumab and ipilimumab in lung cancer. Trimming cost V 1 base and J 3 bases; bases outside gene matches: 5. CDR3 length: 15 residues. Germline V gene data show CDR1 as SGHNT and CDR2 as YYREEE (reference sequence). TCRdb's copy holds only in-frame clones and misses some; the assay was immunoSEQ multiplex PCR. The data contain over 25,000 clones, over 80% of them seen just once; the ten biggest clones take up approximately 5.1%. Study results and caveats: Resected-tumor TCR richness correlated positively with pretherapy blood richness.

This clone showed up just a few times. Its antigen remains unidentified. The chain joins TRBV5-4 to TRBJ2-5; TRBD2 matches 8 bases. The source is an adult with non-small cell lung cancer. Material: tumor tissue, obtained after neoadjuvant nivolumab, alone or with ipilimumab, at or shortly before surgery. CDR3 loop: CASSLTVAGKETQYF. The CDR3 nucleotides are TGTGCCAGCAGCTTGACTGTAGCGGGGAAAGAGACCCAGTACTTC.